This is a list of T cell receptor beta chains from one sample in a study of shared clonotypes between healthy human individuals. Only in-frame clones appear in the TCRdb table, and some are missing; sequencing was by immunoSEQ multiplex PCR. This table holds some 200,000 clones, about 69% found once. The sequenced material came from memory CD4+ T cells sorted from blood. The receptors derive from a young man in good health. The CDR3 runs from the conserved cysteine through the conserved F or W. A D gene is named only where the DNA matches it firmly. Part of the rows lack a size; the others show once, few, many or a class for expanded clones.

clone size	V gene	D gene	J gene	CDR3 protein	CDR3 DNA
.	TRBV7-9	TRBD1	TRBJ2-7	CASQQGDQYEQYF	TGTGCCAGCCAACAGGGGGACCAGTACGAGCAGTACTTC
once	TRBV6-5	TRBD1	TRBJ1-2	CATKPGQELYGYTF	TGTGCCACCAAACCCGGACAGGAACTCTATGGCTACACCTTC
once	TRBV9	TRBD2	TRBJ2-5	CASSVGLAGGSRETQYF	TGTGCCAGCAGCGTTGGGCTAGCGGGAGGTAGTCGAGAGACCCAGTACTTC
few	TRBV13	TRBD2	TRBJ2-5	CASSSSGRDLQETQYF	TGTGCCAGCAGCTCCAGCGGGAGGGATCTCCAAGAGACCCAGTACTTC
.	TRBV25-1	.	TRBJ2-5	CASRSPGGETQYF	TGTGCCAGCAGGTCTCCAGGGGGGGAGACCCAGTACTTC
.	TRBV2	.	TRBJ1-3	CASSTDGNTIYF	TGTGCCAGCAGTACGGATGGAAACACCATATATTTT
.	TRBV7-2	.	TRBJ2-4	CASSSGAGNIQYF	TGTGCCAGCAGCTCGGGGGCGGGGAACATTCAGTACTTC
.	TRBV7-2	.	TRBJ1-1	CASSSTGTGNTEAFF	TGTGCCAGCAGCTCAACCGGGACGGGGAACACTGAAGCTTTCTTT
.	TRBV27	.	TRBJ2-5	CASSFSAGWETQYF	TGTGCCAGCAGTTTTTCTGCGGGTTGGGAGACCCAGTACTTC
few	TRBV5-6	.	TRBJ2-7	CASSGWSRAYEQYF	TGTGCCAGCAGCGGGTGGAGCAGGGCCTACGAGCAGTACTTC
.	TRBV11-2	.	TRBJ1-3	CASSFGYSGNTIYF	TGTGCCAGCAGCTTTGGCTACTCTGGAAACACCATATATTTT
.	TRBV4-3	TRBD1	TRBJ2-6	CASSPQRAGQASMGANVLTF	TGCGCCAGCAGCCCCCAACGGGCAGGACAGGCCAGTATGGGGGCCAACGTCCTGACTTTC
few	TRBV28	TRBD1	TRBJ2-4	CASSLLGQGAGVNIQYF	TGTGCCAGCAGTTTATTAGGACAGGGGGCAGGGGTAAACATTCAGTACTTC
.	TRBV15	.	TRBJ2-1	CATSSRRYNEQFF	TGTGCCACCAGCAGTCGACGGTACAATGAGCAGTTCTTC
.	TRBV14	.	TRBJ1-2	CASSQVLGGPYGYTF	TGTGCCAGCAGCCAAGTTTTAGGGGGGCCGTATGGCTACACCTTC
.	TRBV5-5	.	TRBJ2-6	CASSRSGANVLTF	TGTGCCAGCAGCCGTTCTGGGGCCAACGTCCTGACTTTC
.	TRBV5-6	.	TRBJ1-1	CASSLAGGLSANTEAFF	TGTGCCAGCAGCTTGGCCGGAGGACTATCGGCGAACACTGAAGCTTTCTTT
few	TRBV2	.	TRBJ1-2	CASSELLESAGYTF	TGTGCCAGCAGTGAGTTGCTGGAATCGGCTGGCTACACCTTC
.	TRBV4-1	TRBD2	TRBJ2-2	CASSWTSGTTGELFF	TGCGCCAGCAGTTGGACTAGCGGGACTACCGGGGAGCTGTTTTTT
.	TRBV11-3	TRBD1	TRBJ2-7	CASSLQGANEQYF	TGTGCCAGCAGCTTACAGGGGGCCAACGAGCAGTACTTC
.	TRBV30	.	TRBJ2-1	CAWRGNSNNEQFF	TGTGCCTGGAGAGGAAACTCTAACAATGAGCAGTTCTTC
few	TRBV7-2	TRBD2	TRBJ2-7	CASRLAGVMYEQYF	TGTGCCTCTAGACTAGCGGGAGTTATGTACGAGCAGTACTTC
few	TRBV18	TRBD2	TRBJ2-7	CASSLLGLAGGPYEQYF	TGTGCCAGCTCACTGTTAGGACTAGCGGGAGGGCCCTACGAGCAGTACTTC
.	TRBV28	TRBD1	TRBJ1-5	CASSQAGTENQPQHF	TGTGCCAGCAGTCAAGCCGGGACAGAAAATCAGCCCCAGCATTTT
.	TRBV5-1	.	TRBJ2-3	CASREAGGLDTQYF	TGCGCCAGCAGGGAAGCGGGCGGGCTGGATACGCAGTATTTT
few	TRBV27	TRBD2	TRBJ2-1	CASSFFGVAGGNEQFF	TGTGCCAGCAGTTTTTTCGGGGTAGCGGGAGGCAATGAGCAGTTCTTC
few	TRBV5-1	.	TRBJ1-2	CASSPQGDGYTF	TGCGCCAGCAGCCCCCAGGGCGATGGCTACACCTTC
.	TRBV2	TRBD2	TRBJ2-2	CASSAPNTGTNWSGELFF	TGTGCCAGCAGTGCCCCTAACACCGGGACTAACTGGTCCGGGGAGCTGTTTTTT
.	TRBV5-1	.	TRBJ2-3	CASSGGGDWSADTQYF	TGCGCCAGCAGTGGGGGCGGGGACTGGTCCGCCGATACGCAGTATTTT
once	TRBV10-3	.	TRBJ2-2	CASKGVANTGELFF	TGTGCCAGCAAGGGGGTTGCTAATACCGGGGAGCTGTTTTTT
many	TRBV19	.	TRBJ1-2	CASSGENNANYGYTF	TGTGCCAGTAGTGGAGAAAACAACGCTAACTATGGCTACACCTTC
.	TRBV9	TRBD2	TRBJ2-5	CASSVASSGAQETQYF	TGTGCCAGCAGCGTAGCTTCTAGCGGGGCCCAAGAGACCCAGTACTTC
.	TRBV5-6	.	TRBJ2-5	CASSLAHTQETQYF	TGTGCCAGCAGCTTGGCCCACACTCAAGAGACCCAGTACTTC
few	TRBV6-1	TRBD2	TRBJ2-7	CASSKATSGRSSYAYEQYF	TGTGCCAGCAGTAAAGCTACTAGCGGGAGATCATCTTACGCCTACGAGCAGTACTTC
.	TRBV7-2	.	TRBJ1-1	CASSRLLAVPEAFF	TGTGCCAGCAGCCGATTGTTGGCAGTCCCTGAAGCTTTCTTT
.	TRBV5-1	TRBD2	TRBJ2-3	CASSPGTSGRDTQYF	TGCGCCAGCAGCCCGGGGACTAGCGGGAGGGATACGCAGTATTTT
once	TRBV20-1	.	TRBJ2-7	CSATYYEQYF	TGCAGTGCCACGTACTACGAGCAGTACTTC
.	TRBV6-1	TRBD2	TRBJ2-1	CASRNLAGEWFF	TGTGCCAGCAGAAATTTAGCGGGAGAATGGTTCTTC
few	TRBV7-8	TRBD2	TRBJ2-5	CASRRGVQETQYF	TGTGCCAGCAGACGGGGGGTTCAAGAGACCCAGTACTTC
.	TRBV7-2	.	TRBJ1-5	CASSRDGYSNQPQHF	TGTGCCAGCAGTCGGGACGGTTATAGCAATCAGCCCCAGCATTTT
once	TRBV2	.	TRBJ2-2	CASSELFGQGELFF	TGTGCCAGCAGTGAATTATTTGGTCAGGGGGAGCTGTTTTTT
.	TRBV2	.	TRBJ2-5	CASSAFQETQYF	TGTGCCAGCAGTGCTTTCCAAGAGACCCAGTACTTC
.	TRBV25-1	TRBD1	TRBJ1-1	CASSRSGGKNTEAFF	TGTGCCAGCAGTCGATCAGGGGGCAAGAACACTGAAGCTTTCTTT
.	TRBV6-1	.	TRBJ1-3	CAGLENPGNTIYF	TGTGCCGGACTAGAGAACCCTGGAAACACCATATATTTT
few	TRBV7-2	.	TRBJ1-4	CATKEGVEGKLFF	TGTGCCACAAAGGAAGGGGTAGAAGGAAAACTGTTTTTT
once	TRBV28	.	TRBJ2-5	CASSRREETQYF	TGTGCCAGCAGCCGAAGGGAAGAGACCCAGTACTTC
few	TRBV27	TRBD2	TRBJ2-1	CASSPLAGGYNEQFF	TGTGCCAGCAGCCCTCTAGCGGGAGGCTACAATGAGCAGTTCTTC
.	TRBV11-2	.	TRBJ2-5	CASRAGTLLGKQETQYF	TGTGCCAGCAGGGCAGGGACCCTGTTGGGGAAACAAGAGACCCAGTACTTC
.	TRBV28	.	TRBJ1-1	CASTTHGGASFF	TGTGCCAGCACCACCCACGGGGGGGCGTCTTTCTTT
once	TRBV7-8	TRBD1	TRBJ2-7	CATGQGSFRYF	TGTGCTACGGGACAGGGGTCTTTTAGGTACTTC
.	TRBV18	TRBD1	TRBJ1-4	CASSPSLGTGGGSYEKLFF	TGTGCCAGCTCACCCTCCCTCGGGACAGGGGGCGGTTCATATGAAAAACTGTTTTTT
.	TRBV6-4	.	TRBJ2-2	CASRGEAGSNGELFF	TGTGCCAGCCGTGGGGAGGCTGGCTCGAACGGGGAGCTGTTTTTT
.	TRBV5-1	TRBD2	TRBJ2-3	CASSTDPPLAEITDTQYF	TGCGCCAGCAGCACTGACCCCCCTCTAGCGGAGATCACAGATACGCAGTATTTT